Below, 15 T cell receptor beta chains from the same sample are listed, as sequenced in a study of T-cell reconstitution after alpha-beta-depleted transplantation in children. The library targeted TCRbeta and was prepared with unique molecular identifiers. MiXCR, applied by TCRdb to the PCR reads, yields one record per CDR3 protein. Found here are about 830,000 distinct CDR3 sequences, about 16% of them singletons; the top ten hold approximately 5%. Material: PBMCs, mostly from graft donor cells, obtained 360 days after TCRalphabeta/CD19-depleted stem cell transplant. These receptors were collected from a male patient between 5 and 17 years old who had a stem cell transplant for acute lymphoblastic leukemia, so the T cells may come from the graft donor.

The V gene is TRBV29-1, the J gene TRBJ2-3, with 8 positions matching TRBD2. Unmatched junction bases numbered 14, after V lost 6 bases and J lost 3 bases. Germline V gene lookup returns CDR1 SQVTM and CDR2 ANQGSEA. The CDR3 spans 16 residues. CDR3 sequence reads: CSVLGGSGSWTDTQYF. The CDR3 DNA reads TGCAGCGTCCTCGGCGGGAGCGGGAGTTGGACAGATACGCAGTATTTT.

This clonotype has more than one count but fewer than ten. This sequence joins TRBV20-1 and TRBJ2-1; TRBD2 agrees at 8 bases. Germline CDR1 is DFQATT and CDR2 is SNEGSKA (reference sequence). The CDR3 has 11 amino acids. Trimming removed 5 bases from V and 9 bases from J; junction bases left unmatched: 3. The CDR3 DNA reads TGCAGTGCTGCTAGCGGGCTTGAGCAGTTCTTC. Translating it yields CSAASGLEQFF.

The chain has TRBV7-8 and TRBJ1-3; no clear D gene. The CDR3 totals 18 residues. V gave up 5 bases and J gave up 1 base, with 21 bases separating them. CDR1 and CDR2 from the germline V gene are SGHVS and FQNEAQ. This CDR3 reads CASSPRRLRGLSGNTIYF. Here the CDR3 DNA reads TGTGCCAGCAGCCCCCGAAGGTTGCGGGGTCTATCTGGAAACACCATATATTTT.

This clonotype came up a few times. The gene calls are TRBV7-9 and TRBJ2-4; no clear D gene. The V gene's germline CDR1 is SEHNR and CDR2 FQNEAQ (reference sequence). The CDR3 totals 16 residues. Trimming removed 2 bases at V and 8 bases at J, with 19 bases between. The chain's CDR3 is CASSLPTMVGVDIQYF. The CDR3 coding sequence is TGTGCCAGCAGCTTACCAACTATGGTTGGTGTGGACATTCAGTACTTC.

This clonotype was recorded many times. The chain recombines TRBV20-1 with TRBJ2-3, with 10 bases matching TRBD2. Germline assignment: CDR1 DFQATT and CDR2 SNEGSKA (reference sequence). CDR3 length equals 13 residues. V shed 2 bases and J 6 bases; nucleotides not matched to a gene: 2. CDR3 coding DNA: TGCAGTGCTAGACCGGGACTAGCGGATACGCAGTATTTT. Amino acid sequence: CSARPGLADTQYF.

The V and J genes are TRBV9 and TRBJ2-3; possibly TRBD2 for D (5 bases). Trimming removed 9 bases at V and 4 bases at J, with 18 bases between. The CDR3 spans 14 residues. Germline V gene lookup returns CDR1 SGDLS and CDR2 YYNGEE. The DNA of the CDR3 is TGTGCCACGCTTCGCCCCTTGAGGGCAGATACGCAGTATTTT. Its translation: CATLRPLRADTQYF.

The chain is built from TRBV6-1 and TRBJ2-1; TRBD2 agrees at 15 bases. The CDR3 spans 14 residues. The germline V gene encodes CDR1 MNHNS and CDR2 SASEGT. The ends lost 5 bases at V and 10 bases at J; junction bases unmatched: 3. CDR3 residues: CASSRGTSGREQFF. The CDR3 region has the DNA TGTGCCAGCAGTCGGGGGACTAGCGGGAGGGAGCAGTTCTTC.

The chain carries TRBV14 and TRBJ2-3; the D is unclear. CDR3 length: 15 residues. V was pared by 1 base and J by 2 bases, with 10 bases between. CDR1 and CDR2 (germline): SGHDN, FVKESK. CDR3 sequence reads: CASSQGLKITDTQYF. The CDR3 DNA sequence: TGTGCCAGCAGCCAAGGACTTAAGATCACAGATACGCAGTATTTT.

This clonotype has just a few counts. The chain recombines TRBV6-1 with TRBJ2-6; 7 bases align to TRBD1. Germline values: CDR1 MNHNS, CDR2 SASEGT. The CDR3 has 18 residues. Trimming took 4 bases from V and 0 from J; bases not matched to a gene: 9. CDR3 in DNA: TGTGCCAGCAGTGCCCGGGACAGCCTTTCCTCTGGGGCCAACGTCCTGACTTTC. Translating gives CASSARDSLSSGANVLTF.

The chain combines TRBV5-1 with TRBJ2-3; TRBD1 might be the D (6 bases). Trimming stripped 3 bases from V and 3 bases from J, with 8 bases between. The CDR3 totals 13 residues. Germline V gene sequence: CDR1 SGHRS, CDR2 YFSETQ. CDR3 in amino acids: CASSYDRTDTQYF. The CDR3 coding sequence is TGCGCCAGCAGCTACGACAGGACAGATACGCAGTATTTT.

V is TRBV12-3 or TRBV12-4 and J is TRBJ2-1; TRBD1 aligns across 7 bases. The V gene end was trimmed by 6 bases and the J gene end by 0 bases; junction bases not matched to a gene: 5. The CDR3 runs to 15 residues. The CDR3 region is CASSPGGVSYNEQFF. Written as DNA, the CDR3 is TGTGCCAGCAGCCCAGGGGGTGTCTCCTACAATGAGCAGTTCTTC.

This clonotype was seen more than once but under ten times. This chain joins TRBV5-1 and TRBJ1-2; 7 nucleotides match TRBD1. Germline values: CDR1 SGHRS, CDR2 YFSETQ. The CDR3 runs 15 residues. With V trimmed by 0 bases and J by 2 bases, 4 bases remained unmatched. CDR3 residues: CASSLGGQRNYGYTF. The CDR3 DNA reads as TGCGCCAGCAGCTTGGGGGGACAGAGAAACTATGGCTACACCTTC.

There are many counts of this clonotype. Here the CDR3 DNA reads TGTGCCAGCAGTGACCCTATAATTTCCTCCTCTGGGGCCAACGTCCTGACTTTC. This codes for CASSDPIISSSGANVLTF. This chain links TRBV25-1 with TRBJ2-6; D remains ambiguous. Germline V gene lookup returns CDR1 MGHDK and CDR2 SYGVNS. The CDR3 has 18 amino acids. Trimming left V 3 bases short and J 0 bases short, with 15 bases between.

V usage is TRBV18 and J usage is TRBJ1-5, with 10 positions matching TRBD1. The length of the CDR3 is 16 residues. CDR1 and CDR2 (germline): KGHSH, LQKENI. J was trimmed by 5 bases and V by 6 bases; bases with no gene match: 10. The CDR3 loop reads CASSTGTGAVYQPQHF. Here the CDR3 DNA reads TGTGCCAGCTCGACCGGGACAGGGGCCGTATATCAGCCCCAGCATTTT.

This clonotype showed up many times. This rearrangement joins TRBV28 to TRBJ2-7; TRBD2 aligns across 7 bases. Germline trimming cut 6 bases from V and 3 bases from J; bases unmatched to any gene: 5. From germline, CDR1 is MDHEN and CDR2 SYDVKM. This CDR3 has 13 amino acids. The CDR3 reads CASSLAVFYEQYF. The CDR3 nucleotides read TGTGCCAGCAGCCTAGCGGTGTTCTACGAGCAGTACTTC.